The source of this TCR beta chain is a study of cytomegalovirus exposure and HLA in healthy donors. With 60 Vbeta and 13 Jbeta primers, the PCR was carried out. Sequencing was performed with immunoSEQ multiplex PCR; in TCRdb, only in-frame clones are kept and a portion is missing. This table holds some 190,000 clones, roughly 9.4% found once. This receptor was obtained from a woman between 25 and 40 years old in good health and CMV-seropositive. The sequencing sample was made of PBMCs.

CDR3 residues: CASSIGGSGRAGSYNEQFF. The CDR3 region has the DNA TGTGCCAGTAGTATTGGAGGTAGCGGGAGGGCCGGCTCCTACAATGAGCAGTTCTTC. V usage is TRBV19 and J usage is TRBJ2-1, with 11 bases aligning to TRBD2. The V gene end was trimmed by 3 bases and the J gene end by 0 bases; junction bases not matched to a gene: 10. CDR1 LNHDA and CDR2 SQIVND come from the germline V gene (reference sequence). This CDR3 region has 19 residues.